A selection of T cell receptor beta chains follows, all from one sample in a study of blood T cells in healthy people across ages. TCRdb processed the 5' RACE reads anew with MiXCR; each CDR3 protein has one entry. There are approximately 800,000 distinct CDR3 sequences in the sample; around 62% occur only once, and 28% lies in the top ten. Sequencing used blood. The receptor set was obtained from a man aged 25 to 40 in good health. Both conserved end residues are part of each CDR3. Some rows mark clone size as missing; the rest say once, few, many or name a class of expanded clone.

TRBJ1-2,-,TRBV6-1,CASSEALAGYGYTF
TRBJ2-3,few,TRBV10-3,CAISGGRGGTDTQYF
TRBJ2-2,-,TRBV7-9,CASSTDRVRGGELFF
TRBJ2-7,-,TRBV7-9,CASSFFRDRGNEQYF
TRBJ2-1,-,TRBV12-3/TRBV12-4,CASSSGSSGTHYNEQFF
TRBJ1-5,few,TRBV7-2,CASSLGGQNTQPQHF
TRBJ2-3,-,TRBV20-1,CSARETGGGTDTQYF
-,-,TRBV7-2,CASSLRRGTQYF
TRBJ2-3,few,TRBV5-6,CASSWVGSTTDTQYF
-,-,TRBV18,CASSPPTWERAYEQYF
TRBJ2-1,-,TRBV29-1,CSVRDFSYNEQFF
TRBJ2-3,-,TRBV5-1,CASSSSGGVTDTQYF
TRBJ2-1,-,TRBV27,CASSLNPIAGAPLPHNEQFF
TRBJ1-2,-,TRBV7-9,CASSPSFVQANYGYTF
TRBJ2-7,-,TRBV21-1,CASSGLVDRPYEQYF
TRBJ2-1,-,TRBV27,CASSSGQGARQFF
TRBJ1-3,-,TRBV10-3,CAFTPGQGGGNTIYF
TRBJ1-1,-,TRBV7-2,CASSPWGAGQAVRNTEAFF
TRBJ2-7,-,TRBV20-1,CSALVSSYEQYF
TRBJ1-6,-,TRBV9,CASSVEQEGSSPLHF
TRBJ2-7,-,TRBV5-1,CASSSGTSTNEQYF
TRBJ2-1,-,TRBV7-9,CASSLAKWWETTHNEQFF
TRBJ1-5,-,TRBV18,CASSPLTGRDQPQHF
TRBJ2-7,-,TRBV18,CASSPGTGKSHEQYF
TRBJ2-1,-,TRBV3-1,CASSREGYEQFF
TRBJ2-3,-,TRBV12-3/TRBV12-4,CASSPDRASSTDTQYF
TRBJ2-1,-,TRBV10-3,CAISGPLNNEQFF
TRBJ2-5,-,TRBV20-1,CSANGGAGETQYF
-,-,TRBV28,CASRGTSPYEQYF
TRBJ2-6,-,TRBV5-1,CASSLGTVAGANVLTF
TRBJ1-2,-,TRBV6-6,CASSTSGQGRNGYTF
TRBJ2-1,-,TRBV11-3,CASSLVAAGQGINEQFF
TRBJ2-1,-,TRBV20-1,CSAPGQRWMNEQFF
-,-,TRBV29-1,CSVRVGPPETQYF
TRBJ1-4,-,TRBV28,CASSLPSGVNEKLFF